This T cell receptor beta chain stems from a study of T cell responses to AZD1222 COVID-19 vaccine. This CDR3 is 16 amino acids long. The V end lost 2 bases, the J end lost 5 bases, and 17 bases lay between the germline ends. Per the germline V gene, CDR1 is SGHRS and CDR2 is YFSETQ. Notes on this clone: Its specificity is unknown.

Points from the study as a whole: Clonal diversity may have been underestimated in mostly white British donors. A reported finding is that nearly half of spike-specific TCRs target unmutated variant regions. Samples come after the peak T cell response, not at day 14. Once two AZD1222 doses were given, Spike-specific TCR breadth and depth went up.

TCRdb's copy holds only in-frame clones and misses some; the assay was immunoSEQ multiplex PCR. Of about 50,000 clones listed, approximately 80% are singletons. The sequence came from an adult who received the AZD1222 COVID-19 vaccine. The chain combines TRBV5-1 with TRBJ2-1; possibly TRBD2 for D (6 bases). Sequenced here: peripheral blood, sampled 28 days after the second AZD1222 dose. The CDR3 loop reads CASSFGGGPFDNEQFF. The CDR3 nucleotides are TGCGCCAGCAGCTTTGGTGGAGGGCCCTTCGACAATGAGCAGTTCTTC. The variable domain in full, with the rest retrieved from reference TRBV5-1 and TRBJ2-1, is KAGVTQTPRYLIKTRGQQVTLSCSPISGHRSVSWYQQTPGQGLQFLFEYFSETQRNKGNFPGRFSGRQFSNSRSEMNVSTLELGDSALYLCASSFGGGPFDNEQFFGPGTRLTVL.